The rows below give T cell receptor beta chains drawn from one sample of a study of PD-L1 blockade in urothelial cancer. TCRdb's table, derived via immunoSEQ multiplex PCR, lists solely in-frame clones and lacks some. The table shows roughly 100,000 clones, with roughly 90% occurring only once. Sequencing was performed on PBMCs, taken around atezolizumab (anti-PD-L1) treatment. Every receptor here comes from a woman aged 80 or over with urothelial cancer. CDR3s include the opening cysteine and the closing phenylalanine or tryptophan. The D gene is left open where the match is weak. Expanded clones get a size class; other rows say once, few or many, or leave the size out.

>-|TRBV7-8|-|TRBJ2-1
TGTGCCAGCAGCTTACGCGGCCGCCACTACAATGAGCAGTTCTTC
CASSLRGRHYNEQFF
>-|TRBV9|TRBD1|TRBJ1-1
TGTGCCAGCAGCGCCACGACAGGGGGCACTGAAGCTTTCTTT
CASSATTGGTEAFF
>once|TRBV10-3|-|TRBJ2-7
TGTGCCATCAGTCGGGAGAGCGAGCAGTACTTC
CAISRESEQYF
>-|TRBV9|-|TRBJ2-3
TGTGCCAGCAGCGTAGGACAGTCTAGCACAGATACGCAGTATTTT
CASSVGQSSTDTQYF
>once|TRBV30|-|TRBJ2-7
TGTGCCTGGAGGGTCCTTGCGGGAATCGGGCAGTACTTC
CAWRVLAGIGQYF
>-|TRBV5-1|-|TRBJ1-2
TGCGCCAGCAGCTCCGTAGGGGCGGCCGGCTACACCTTC
CASSSVGAAGYTF
>-|TRBV5-1|-|TRBJ1-2
TGCGCCAGCAGCTTAGGGAGGGACGGCTACACCTTC
CASSLGRDGYTF
>-|TRBV7-3|TRBD1|TRBJ2-1
TGTGCCAGCAGCCCCTCGGGACAGGGGGCGCGTAATGAGCAGTTCTTC
CASSPSGQGARNEQFF
>-|TRBV7-9|-|TRBJ1-4
TGTGCCAGCAGCTTGTCAGGATCTCTGACTAATGAAAAACTGTTTTTT
CASSLSGSLTNEKLFF
>-|TRBV5-1|TRBD1|TRBJ2-7
TGCGCCAGCACCCCCGGGGACAGGAATACCTACGAGCAGTACTTC
CASTPGDRNTYEQYF
>-|TRBV19|-|TRBJ1-1
TGTGCCAGTAGTTCTCAGGCGAACACTGAAGCTTTCTTT
CASSSQANTEAFF
>few|TRBV5-1|TRBD2|TRBJ2-5
TGCGCCAGCAGCCCTGGACTAGCGGGAGATCAGGAGACCCAGTACTTC
CASSPGLAGDQETQYF
>once|TRBV15|-|TRBJ1-1
TGTGCCACCAGCAGCCGCCGAGGTGGTGAAGCTTTCTTT
CATSSRRGGEAFF
>-|TRBV19|-|TRBJ1-5
TGTGCCAGTTCGGGTGGTGGCAATCAGCCCCAGCATTTT
CASSGGGNQPQHF
>once|TRBV5-1|TRBD2|TRBJ2-1
TGCGCCAGCAGCTTTCTAGCGGGAGGGTCCTCGTACAATGAGCAGTTCTTC
CASSFLAGGSSYNEQFF
>-|TRBV6-5|TRBD1|TRBJ2-7
TGTGCCAGCAGACCGACAGGGCTCGGGGCCTACGAGCAGTACTTC
CASRPTGLGAYEQYF
>-|TRBV18|TRBD1|TRBJ2-7
TGTGCCAGCTCACAACGACAGGGTATTGACGAGCAGTACTTC
CASSQRQGIDEQYF
>-|TRBV29-1|-|TRBJ2-1
TGCAGCGTTGGGGAGGCGGGTATTGTGGGGCTGGATGAGCAGTTCTTC
CSVGEAGIVGLDEQFF
>few|TRBV2|TRBD1|TRBJ1-5
TGTGCCAGCAGGTCAGGGGGGACGCAGCCCCAGCATTTT
CASRSGGTQPQHF
>-|TRBV12-1|-|TRBJ2-3
TGTGCCAGCAGCTCGTATCTGGAGTGTGGTACAGATACGCAGTATTTT
CASSSYLECGTDTQYF
>-|TRBV30|-|TRBJ2-6
TGTGCCTGGAGTCTCTCTGGGGCCAACGTCCTGACTTTC
CAWSLSGANVLTF
>few|TRBV14|-|TRBJ2-1
TGTGCCAGCAGCCAAGCTAGCACACAGTTCTTC
CASSQASTQFF
>-|TRBV7-8|-|TRBJ1-2
TGTGCCAGCAGCCTAGGAGGGGGGGGCGACTATGGCTACACCTTC
CASSLGGGGDYGYTF
>-|TRBV6-6|TRBD2|TRBJ2-1
TGTGCCAGCAGTGGTACTAGCGGGGGCTACAATGAGCAGTTCTTC
CASSGTSGGYNEQFF
>-|TRBV9|-|TRBJ1-1
TGTGCCAGCAGCCCGAACAAAAATCCGTTGAACACTGAAGCTTTCTTT
CASSPNKNPLNTEAFF
>-|TRBV19|TRBD2|TRBJ2-7
TGTGCCAGTAGGGATAGCGGGAGTTCGAACGAGCAGTACTTC
CASRDSGSSNEQYF
>-|TRBV7-8|TRBD1|TRBJ1-2
TGTGCCAGCAGCTTCCCTTCACCGGGACAGGGGGACTATGGCTACACCTTC
CASSFPSPGQGDYGYTF
>-|TRBV29-1|-|TRBJ1-1
TGCAGCGTGGTGGAGGGTGTATGGACTGAAGCTTTCTTT
CSVVEGVWTEAFF
>-|TRBV18|-|TRBJ1-3
TGTGCCAGCTCTCCCACAGGGCTCTCTGGAAACACCATATATTTT
CASSPTGLSGNTIYF
>-|TRBV5-8|TRBD1|TRBJ2-5
TGTGCCAGCAGCTCGGGACAGGGGGCTGAGACCCAGTACTTC
CASSSGQGAETQYF
>-|TRBV20-1|-|TRBJ1-2
TGCAGTGCCCCTGGACATCATGGCTACACCTTC
CSAPGHHGYTF
>-|TRBV15|-|TRBJ2-5
TGTGCCACCAGCAGAGATTACAGAGGGGAGACCCAGTACTTC
CATSRDYRGETQYF
>-|TRBV11-2|-|TRBJ2-7
TGTGCCAGCAGCTTATCAGGGATTTCCTACGAGCAGTACTTC
CASSLSGISYEQYF
>-|TRBV9|-|TRBJ1-1
TGTGCCAGCAGCGTAGGGGTAGCGCTTTACACTGAAGCTTTCTTT
CASSVGVALYTEAFF
>few|TRBV2|-|TRBJ2-5
TGTGCCAGCAGTGAATTATCGGGGGTAGAAGAGACCCAGTACTTC
CASSELSGVEETQYF
>-|TRBV15|TRBD1|TRBJ2-5
TGTGCCACCTCCAGGGACAGACGGTACCAAGAGACCCAGTACTTC
CATSRDRRYQETQYF
>-|TRBV27|TRBD1|TRBJ2-3
TGTGCCAGCAGTCCAACCCCGACAGGGGGCAGGGCAGATACGCAGTATTTT
CASSPTPTGGRADTQYF
>-|TRBV6-1|TRBD1|TRBJ1-1
TGTGCCAGCAGTGGACAGGGTCGGACTGAAGCTTTCTTT
CASSGQGRTEAFF
>-|TRBV15|-|TRBJ1-5
TGTGCCACCACCAGAGACCAAGGGGAGCCCCAGCATTTT
CATTRDQGEPQHF
>-|TRBV30|-|TRBJ1-2
TGTGCCTGGAGTGTGGAGGCGAACTATGGCTACACCTTC
CAWSVEANYGYTF
>-|TRBV19|-|TRBJ1-3
TGTGCCAGTCGGGAGACAGTCTCTGGAAACACCATATATTTT
CASRETVSGNTIYF
>-|TRBV6-6|TRBD1|TRBJ2-3
TGTGCCAGCAGTCGAATCCGGGCAGGGGGTGCAGATACGCAGTATTTT
CASSRIRAGGADTQYF
>-|TRBV6-1|-|TRBJ1-4
TGTGCCAGCAGTGCACAGGGCCCAACAACTAATGAAAAACTGTTTTTT
CASSAQGPTTNEKLFF
>-|TRBV27|-|TRBJ2-3
TGTGCCACCCAGTTTAGAGGGTGGGGCACAGATACGCAGTATTTT
CATQFRGWGTDTQYF
>-|TRBV12-5|TRBD1|TRBJ1-4
TGTGCTAGTTTGACAGGGGACCCCCCTAGCAATGAAAAACTGTTTTTT
CASLTGDPPSNEKLFF
>-|TRBV29-1|-|TRBJ2-7
TGCAGCGTTGCAGGACAGTTAATGGACGAGCAGTACTTC
CSVAGQLMDEQYF
>-|TRBV13|TRBD2|TRBJ2-1
TGTGCCAGCAGCCTACTAGCGGGAGGTGATCATGAGCAGTTCTTC
CASSLLAGGDHEQFF
>-|TRBV28|-|TRBJ2-7
TGTGCCAGCAGTTTAGGGCAGGACTACGAGCAGTACTTC
CASSLGQDYEQYF
>-|TRBV9|TRBD1|TRBJ2-1
TGTGCCAGCAGCCCACCAGGACAGGGGGGCTACAATGAGCAGTTCTTC
CASSPPGQGGYNEQFF
>once|TRBV19|TRBD1|TRBJ2-2
TGTGCCAGTAGTATCACAGGGGGCATAACCGGGGAGCTGTTTTTT
CASSITGGITGELFF
>-|TRBV4-1|TRBD1|TRBJ2-1
TGCGCCAGCAGCCAAGAAGGGACAGGGGGCCCGTTTGAGCAGTTCTTC
CASSQEGTGGPFEQFF